These 3 T cell receptor beta chains were sequenced from one sample in a study of CD8+CD57+ T cells in acquired aplastic anemia. Study observations and caveats: Patients had CD8+CD57+ cells showing lower diversity than total CD4+ and CD8+ pools.

Profiling that covered TCR beta VDJ and CDR3 relied on genomic DNA as its template. Via MiXCR, TCRdb re-called the reads, giving one row per CDR3 protein. The profile shows roughly 20,000 distinct CDR3 sequences, 40% of them singletons. Whoever was chosen for sequencing had shown CD8+CD57+ cell expansion by flow cytometry. Antigens for these TCRs are unknown. The sample comprised CD8+CD57+ T cells sorted from PBMCs. Sample subset: bead-enriched CD8+CD57+ effector memory T cells from SAA patients. The source of these receptors is a human donor with aplastic anemia.

This clonotype was detected only a few times. V is TRBV10-3 and J is TRBJ2-5, with TRBD1 as a possible D gene (6 bases). V was cut by 4 bases and J by 2 bases, with 8 bases left in between. The CDR3 is 13 amino acids. Germline V gene lookup returns CDR1 ENHRY and CDR2 SYGVKD. In nucleotides, the CDR3 is TGTGCCATCAGTGGGACAGTACAAGAGACCCAGTACTTC. It codes for CAISGTVQETQYF.

As to this clonotype: A much larger clone lies one base from this, so it may be a read error. This chain joins TRBV10-3 and TRBJ2-7; possibly TRBD1 for D (6 bases). CDR3 size: 12 residues. Per germline, CDR1 ENHRY and CDR2 SYGVKD. CDR3 sequence reads: CAISTGWYERYF. The CDR3 nucleotides read TGTGCCATCAGTACAGGGTGGTACGAGCGGTACTTC.

This clonotype was detected ten times or more. The chain couples TRBV20-1 to TRBJ2-7, with 11 bases fitting TRBD2. Germline V gene data show CDR1 as DFQATT and CDR2 as SNEGSKA (reference sequence). The CDR3 consists of 13 residues. The V segment lost 7 bases and the J segment 3 bases; nucleotides outside the gene matches: 5. This chain's CDR3 is CSGRLAGHYEQYF. As DNA, the CDR3 is TGCAGTGGCCGACTAGCGGGGCACTACGAGCAGTACTTC.